The 8 T cell receptor beta chains given below trace back to one sample, sequenced in a study of blood T cell repertoires in COVID-19. The method was immunoSEQ multiplex PCR; TCRdb's version includes in-frame clones alone and lacks a portion of them. Altogether about 120,000 clones are present, more than 75% being singletons, with the ten largest covering 3.9%. Sequencing input: peripheral blood. Receptors were obtained from a man aged 55 to 70 with acute or convalescent COVID-19.

The chain employs TRBV5-6 and TRBJ1-5, with 9 bases aligning to TRBD1. CDR1 is SGHDT and CDR2 is YYEEEE in the germline V gene. V lost 4 bases, J lost 5 bases, and 10 bases stayed unmatched. The CDR3 has 16 residues. The CDR3, as DNA: TGTGCCAGCAGCCCTCCCGGACAGGGGTTTTATCAGCCCCAGCATTTT. It is translated as CASSPPGQGFYQPQHF.

The rearrangement joins TRBV28 to TRBJ1-5; D remains ambiguous. The V gene lost 3 bases and the J gene lost 6 bases, with 12 bases spanning the gap. Germline V gives CDR1 MDHEN, CDR2 SYDVKM. CDR3 length equals 14 residues. The CDR3 is CASSFRGGIQPQHF. The DNA for the CDR3 is TGTGCCAGCAGTTTCCGGGGAGGGATTCAGCCCCAGCATTTT.

Written as DNA, the CDR3 is TGTGCCAGCAGAGGCCCGGGGGTTTTTGAAAAACTGTTTTTT. As protein: CASRGPGVFEKLFF. The chain is built from TRBV11-2 and TRBJ1-4, with a weak D call TRBD1 (5 bases). Trimming cost V 6 bases and J 7 bases, with 15 bases left between them. The CDR3 length is 14 residues. Germline CDR1 reads SGHAT; CDR2 reads FQNNGV. Full variable domain (outside the CDR3, taken from reference TRBV11-2 and TRBJ1-4): EAGVAQSPRYKIIEKRQSVAFWCNPISGHATLYWYQQILGQGPKLLIQFQNNGVVDDSQLPKDRFSAERLKGVDSTLKIQPAKLEDSAVYLCASRGPGVFEKLFFGSGTQLSVL.

The rearrangement uses TRBV5-8 and TRBJ1-5; 7 positions agree with TRBD1. Germline assignment: CDR1 SGHTS and CDR2 YDEGEE. The V gene end was trimmed by 5 bases and the J gene end by 0 bases; junction bases not matched to a gene: 5. The CDR3 has 15 amino acids. Written as DNA, the CDR3 is TGTGCCAGCAGAGGACAGGACCTTAGCAATCAGCCCCAGCATTTT. Amino acids: CASRGQDLSNQPQHF.

The chain joins TRBV10-3 to TRBJ1-1; 8 bases agree with TRBD1. After removal of 0 bases from V and 6 bases from J, the junction contained 6 bases not matched to a gene. The CDR3 has 15 amino acids. The germline CDR1 and CDR2 sequences are ENHRY and SYGVKD. CDR3: CAISESRGQEPEAFF. DNA for the CDR3: TGTGCCATCAGTGAGTCCAGGGGGCAGGAGCCTGAAGCTTTCTTT.

This clone was observed once. V usage is TRBV6-2 or TRBV6-3 and J usage is TRBJ2-6, with TRBD1 as a possible D gene (5 bases). Deletions cut 6 bases from V and 5 bases from J, with 11 bases between. Germline CDR1 MNHEY, CDR2 SVGEGT. The CDR3 has 14 residues. The CDR3 DNA reads as TGTGCCAGCAGCCCGGCAGGGCGGGCCAACGTCCTGACTTTC. Protein product: CASSPAGRANVLTF.

This rearrangement joins TRBV6-5 to TRBJ1-1; possibly TRBD1 for D (6 bases). V gave up 7 bases and J gave up 6 bases, with 15 bases separating them. The CDR3 has 13 amino acids. CDR1 is MNHEY and CDR2 is SVGAGI in the germline V gene. The CDR3 DNA follows: TGTGCCAGCAACAGGGCGAGGGCCTCTGAAGCTTTCTTT. Translation: CASNRARASEAFF.

This clone is a singleton in its sample. Here the CDR3 reads CASSLPTGLADFRQDTQYF. In DNA form, the CDR3 reads TGTGCCAGCAGTCTACCTACGGGACTAGCGGACTTCCGGCAAGATACGCAGTATTTT. The chain links TRBV28 to TRBJ2-3, with 11 bases aligning to TRBD2. Germline lookup yields CDR1 MDHEN and CDR2 SYDVKM. The CDR3 is made up of 19 amino acids. With V trimmed by 5 bases and J by 5 bases, 18 bases remained unmatched. The full variable domain, with the rest looked up from reference TRBV28 and TRBJ2-3, is DVKVTQSSRYLVKRTGEKVFLECVQDMDHENMFWYRQDPGLGLRLIYFSYDVKMKEKGDIPEGYSVSREKKERFSLILESASTNQTSMYLCASSLPTGLADFRQDTQYFGPGTRLTVL.